These 27 T cell receptor beta chains were sequenced from one sample in a study of cytomegalovirus exposure and HLA in healthy donors (dated 2017 in TCRdb). Libraries were built with the immunoSEQ multiplex PCR assay. For the multiplex PCR, a mixture combining 60 forward primers for TCR Vbeta segments and 13 reverse primers for TCR Jbeta segments was used. TCRdb stores this immuneACCESS table with in-frame sequences only. Part of the clones is absent; in the studies checked, under half of the shortfall reflects unresolved V genes, and no reason is known for the rest. This sample lists roughly 130,000 clones; around 70% were detected once. The ten largest account for less than 2.5% of the sample. The sample taken for sequencing was PBMCs. These receptor sequences come from a woman aged 35 to 49 in good health and CMV-seropositive.

The chain uses TRBV6-1 and TRBJ1-5; no definite D call. The CDR3 length is 12 residues. V lost 1 base and J 9 bases, leaving 7 bases between the germline ends. Germline values: CDR1 MNHNS, CDR2 SASEGT. The CDR3 here is CASSEELRPQHF. DNA of the CDR3: TGTGCCAGCAGTGAAGAGTTGAGGCCCCAGCATTTT.

This rearrangement joins TRBV7-2 to TRBJ2-5; maybe TRBD2 (5 bases). The CDR3 is 16 residues long. V dropped 0 bases and J dropped 6 bases, with 17 bases sitting between them. CDR1 and CDR2 from the germline V gene are SGHTA and FQGNSA. The CDR3 is CASSLARTPSQKTQYF. The CDR3 coding sequence is TGTGCCAGCAGCTTAGCGCGGACTCCATCCCAGAAGACCCAGTACTTC.

The V call is TRBV28, the J call TRBJ2-7, with TRBD2 identical over 13 bases. Trimming cost V 5 bases and J 0 bases; bases outside gene matches: 7. Germline V gene lookup returns CDR1 MDHEN and CDR2 SYDVKM. The CDR3 sequence is 17 residues long. DNA of the CDR3: TGTGCCAGCAGTCAGAGACTAGCGGGAGGCGACTCCTACGAGCAGTACTTC. The encoded protein is CASSQRLAGGDSYEQYF.

This clone appeared a few times. This chain uses TRBV25-1 with TRBJ1-3; a possible D gene is TRBD1 (5 bases). The CDR3 extends over 15 amino acids. CDR1 and CDR2 (germline): MGHDK, SYGVNS. Trimming shortened V by 7 bases and J by 0 bases, and 13 bases separated the two germline ends. CDR3: CASTREGSSGNTIYF. CDR3 DNA: TGTGCCAGCACCAGGGAGGGAAGCTCTGGAAACACCATATATTTT.

This clone was seen just once. The chain recombines TRBV6-1 with TRBJ2-2; 8 bases line up with TRBD2. Germline V gene lookup returns CDR1 MNHNS and CDR2 SASEGT. V dropped 7 bases and J dropped 7; count of bases not matched to a gene: 8. CDR3 length equals 14 residues. CDR3 sequence: CASTRLAWSGELFF. CDR3 in DNA: TGTGCCAGCACGAGACTAGCGTGGAGCGGGGAGCTGTTTTTT.

The gene calls are TRBV2 and TRBJ2-5; D unresolved. Germline assignment: CDR1 SNHLY and CDR2 FYNNEI. The length of the CDR3 is 11 residues. The V gene lost 2 bases and the J gene lost 5 bases, with 3 bases spanning the gap. The CDR3 is CASSESETQYF. CDR3 bases: TGTGCCAGCAGTGAATCTGAGACCCAGTACTTC.

This chain connects TRBV10-3 to TRBJ2-7; 7 bases are a match to TRBD2. J lost 0 bases, V lost 6 bases, and 8 bases had no gene match. CDR3 length: 15 amino acids. From germline, CDR1 is ENHRY and CDR2 SYGVKD. CDR3 in DNA: TGTGCCATCAGCTTCACTAGCGCAAGCTCCTACGAGCAGTACTTC. Encoded protein: CAISFTSASSYEQYF.

The chain carries TRBV7-9 and TRBJ2-7; tentative D call: TRBD2 (5 bases). V was clipped by 5 bases and J by 7 bases, with 15 bases between them. Germline lookup yields CDR1 SEHNR and CDR2 FQNEAQ (reference sequence). The CDR3 is 13 amino acids. The CDR3 sequence is CASSPRLGGEQYF. CDR3 nucleotide sequence: TGTGCCAGCAGCCCTCGACTCGGAGGAGAGCAGTACTTC.

The chain uses TRBV4-2 and TRBJ1-2; a weak D match, TRBD1 (5 bases). Germline V gives CDR1 LGHNA, CDR2 YNFKEQ. The CDR3 has 12 residues. Trimming removed 4 bases at V and 8 bases at J, with 11 bases between. CDR3 protein: CASSPQGSGYTF. In nucleotides, the CDR3 is TGTGCCAGCAGCCCCCAGGGATCGGGCTACACCTTC.

The sample holds one count of this clone. The CDR3 DNA reads TGCGCCAGCAGCTACCGAGCGGGTTCTGGGGCCAACGTCCTGACTTTC. Translating gives CASSYRAGSGANVLTF. This chain uses TRBV5-1 with TRBJ2-6, with TRBD2 as a possible D gene (6 bases). The CDR3 runs to 16 residues. V was clipped by 3 bases and J by 1 base, with 11 bases between them. Per germline, CDR1 SGHRS and CDR2 YFSETQ. Based on the CDR3 plus reference TRBV5-1 and TRBJ2-6, the full variable domain is KAGVTQTPRYLIKTRGQQVTLSCSPISGHRSVSWYQQTPGQGLQFLFEYFSETQRNKGNFPGRFSGRQFSNSRSEMNVSTLELGDSALYLCASSYRAGSGANVLTFGAGSRLTVL.

This clone was seen a handful of times. The J gene is TRBJ2-3, the V gene TRBV6-1; the D gene is possibly TRBD1 (6 bases). Deletions cut 7 bases from V and 1 base from J, with 12 bases between. The CDR3 has 14 amino acids. The germline V gene encodes CDR1 MNHNS and CDR2 SASEGT. CDR3 bases: TGTGCCAGCATCAGGACAGCTCGCACAGATACGCAGTATTTT. Its protein is CASIRTARTDTQYF.

This rearrangement joins TRBV11-2 to TRBJ1-5, with 7 positions matching TRBD1. In germline, CDR1 is SGHAT, CDR2 FQNNGV. J lost 5 bases, V lost 1 base, and 14 bases had no gene match. The CDR3 is 18 residues long. CDR3 in DNA: TGTGCCAGCAGCTTAGCCAAAGTCTGGGACAGTGAAGATCAGCCCCAGCATTTT. Its translation is CASSLAKVWDSEDQPQHF.

This chain joins TRBV7-8 and TRBJ2-3; 9 bases fit TRBD2. This CDR3 is built from 16 residues. Germline V gives CDR1 SGHVS, CDR2 FQNEAQ. J lost 1 base, V lost 5 bases, and 7 bases had no gene match. Here the CDR3 DNA reads TGTGCCAGCAGCGACACCGTAGCGGGGGGCACAGATACGCAGTATTTT. Its protein is CASSDTVAGGTDTQYF.

The CDR3 region has the DNA TGCAGCGTTCAAGGGGGCGGGGGACAGCCCCAGCATTTT. It yields the protein CSVQGGGGQPQHF. The J gene is TRBJ1-5, the V gene TRBV29-1; 7 nucleotides line up with TRBD1. Germline-derived CDR1 and CDR2 are SQVTM and ANQGSEA. This CDR3 is 13 amino acids long. V shed 5 bases and J 7 bases; nucleotides not matched to a gene: 8.

This chain links TRBV6-1 with TRBJ2-7; no clear D. V shed 2 bases and J shed 0 bases, with 14 bases lying between them. The CDR3 consists of 16 residues. Germline-derived CDR1 and CDR2 are MNHNS and SASEGT. CDR3 sequence reads: CASSEFRSSSSYEQYF. Written as DNA, the CDR3 is TGTGCCAGCAGTGAATTTCGATCAAGTAGCTCCTACGAGCAGTACTTC.

CDR3 nucleotides: TGTGCCAGCTCACCACCCGGTGGGACCCAGTACTTC. Its translation is CASSPPGGTQYF. V gene TRBV18 combines with J gene TRBJ2-5; D gene unclear. The V and J ends lost 0 bases and 7 bases respectively, with 6 bases between them. The CDR3 is made up of 12 amino acids. The germline V gene has CDR1 KGHSH and CDR2 LQKENI.

The chain carries TRBV6-6 and TRBJ2-7; TRBD1 matches 9 bases. The CDR3 totals 15 residues. The ends lost 10 bases at V and 4 bases at J; junction bases unmatched: 14. The germline gives CDR1 MNHNY, CDR2 SVGAGI (reference sequence). The CDR3 coding sequence is TGTGCCACCGCCGGGACCGGGACAGGGAGATACGAGCAGTACTTC. The encoded protein is CATAGTGTGRYEQYF.

J is TRBJ2-1 and V is TRBV27, with 7 bases matching TRBD2. This CDR3 is built from 15 residues. CDR1 and CDR2 from the germline V gene are MNHEY and SMNVEV (reference sequence). V shed 2 bases, J shed 4 bases, and the junction held 5 bases outside the gene matches. This chain's CDR3 is CASSLAGVKYNEQFF. The CDR3 region has the DNA TGTGCCAGCAGTTTAGCGGGGGTTAAGTACAATGAGCAGTTCTTC.

V gene TRBV11-1 combines with J gene TRBJ1-1; 8 nucleotides agree with TRBD1. The V and J ends lost 4 bases and 4 bases, in that order; junction bases with no gene match: 5. The CDR3 has 14 amino acids. Germline loops: CDR1 SGHAT, CDR2 FQDESV (reference sequence). The CDR3 reads CASSSFTGGTEAFF. The CDR3 region has the DNA TGTGCCAGCAGCTCGTTTACAGGGGGCACTGAAGCTTTCTTT.

V usage is TRBV7-2 and J usage is TRBJ2-1, with 8 bases matching TRBD2. The germline CDR1 and CDR2 sequences are SGHTA and FQGNSA. With V trimmed by 1 base and J by 5 bases, 4 bases remained unmatched. CDR3 length equals 15 residues. CDR3 sequence (DNA): TGTGCCAGCAGCTTAGGGACTAGCCCCAACAATGAGCAGTTCTTC. Protein product: CASSLGTSPNNEQFF.

This CDR3 is CASTRIGPGYTEAFF. The DNA of the CDR3 is TGTGCCAGCACCCGGATCGGCCCAGGGTACACTGAAGCTTTCTTT. The chain combines TRBV7-3 with TRBJ1-1; a possible D gene is TRBD1 (5 bases). From germline, CDR1 is SGHTA and CDR2 FQGTGA. Trimming removed 7 bases from V and 3 bases from J, with 18 bases in between. This CDR3 contains 15 residues.

The chain uses TRBV4-3 and TRBJ2-5; 12 bases match TRBD2. The last part of the DNA fits TRBJ2-7 better; the J call may be wrong. The CDR3 spans 15 residues. The germline V gene has CDR1 LGHNA and CDR2 YSLEER. The CDR3 loop reads CASSQLAGGQYEQYF. CDR3 nucleotide sequence: TGCGCCAGCAGCCAGCTAGCGGGGGGGCAATACGAGCAGTACTTC.

This sequence joins TRBV10-3 and TRBJ2-1; 7 nucleotides align to TRBD2. CDR1 ENHRY and CDR2 SYGVKD come from the germline V gene. Trimming took 5 bases from V and 9 from J; bases not matched to a gene: 10. The CDR3 spans 14 residues. CDR3 nucleotide sequence: TGTGCCATCAGTCGGGGGGACGGGAACTTTGAGCAGTTCTTC. Amino acids: CAISRGDGNFEQFF.

In this sample, this clone turned up a few times. The chain has TRBV4-1 and TRBJ2-3, with 13 nucleotides matching TRBD2. J lost 6 bases, V lost 2 bases, and 8 bases had no gene match. In germline, CDR1 is MGHRA, CDR2 YSYEKL. The CDR3 is 17 amino acids. CDR3 nucleotide sequence: TGCGCCAGCAGCCAATCAACTAGCGGGAGGGCCAGCGATACGCAGTATTTT. This encodes CASSQSTSGRASDTQYF.

This chain uses TRBV28 with TRBJ1-1, with 7 bases lining up with TRBD1. The CDR3 consists of 14 residues. After removal of 3 bases from V and 5 bases from J, the junction contained 6 bases not matched to a gene. The germline V gene has CDR1 MDHEN and CDR2 SYDVKM. This CDR3 reads CASSFPGTETEAFF. The CDR3 DNA is TGTGCCAGCAGTTTTCCCGGGACAGAGACTGAAGCTTTCTTT.

This clone came up once. The genes are TRBV2 and TRBJ1-2, with 9 positions matching TRBD1. This CDR3 contains 12 residues. Per germline, CDR1 SNHLY and CDR2 FYNNEI. Losses at the gene ends were 8 bases for V and 7 bases for J; bases not matched to a gene: 5. CDR3 loop: CASVGDRAGYTF. The CDR3 nucleotides read TGTGCCAGCGTAGGGGACAGGGCTGGCTACACCTTC.

This chain uses TRBV30 with TRBJ2-7, with D possibly TRBD2 on 5 matching bases. The CDR3 consists of 11 residues. V lost 8 bases, J lost 5 bases, and 13 bases lay in between. Germline V gene lookup returns CDR1 GTSNPN and CDR2 SVGIG (reference sequence). CDR3: CALAGVNEQYF. CDR3 DNA sequence: TGTGCCCTCGCCGGGGTAAACGAGCAGTACTTC.